A selection of T cell receptor beta chains follows, all from one sample in a study of vaccination and CD4 T cells after COVID-19. MiXCR, run by TCRdb on the PCR reads, gives a single entry per CDR3 protein. The table lists under 6,500 distinct CDR3 sequences, about 48% of them singletons. Antigen specificity for these receptors is unknown. The sample was CD4+ T cells from blood, cultured in vitro. The origin of the receptors is a human donor in good health. Both conserved end residues are part of each CDR3. The order of the fields is J gene, V gene, CDR3 protein.

TRBJ1-5 TRBV27 CASSLSGGAVQPQHF
TRBJ2-3 TRBV27 CASSGERTDTQYF
TRBJ1-3 TRBV21-1 CASSASGTLHGNTIYF
TRBJ2-2 TRBV20-1 CSARDPSGGLTGELFF
TRBJ1-6 TRBV9 CASSLRQGADNSPLHF
TRBJ2-7 TRBV6-1 CASSGDRGEQYF
TRBJ2-7 TRBV20-1 CSARLSRADITYEQYF
TRBJ2-7 TRBV6-1 CASSEETASSYEQYF
TRBJ2-5 TRBV6-4 CASSRTSGEAETQYF
TRBJ2-7 TRBV20-1 CSASPGQGLPYEQYF
TRBJ1-4 TRBV6-1 CASSEATGGAEKLFF
TRBJ2-7 TRBV7-6 CASSLASQGSYEQYF
TRBJ1-3 TRBV20-1 CSARDGKGNTIYF
TRBJ1-2 TRBV6-1 CASSPALGNYGYTF
TRBJ1-1 TRBV20-1 CSARMGTNTEAFF
TRBJ2-5 TRBV7-9 CASSLGRSQETQYF
TRBJ1-2 TRBV20-1 CSGVQRDGYTF
TRBJ1-5 TRBV7-6 CASSGYSNQPQHF
TRBJ1-6 TRBV2 CASRRTVTNSPLHF
TRBJ1-2 TRBV25-1 CASSRLNYGYTF
TRBJ2-7 TRBV6-1 CASSEGGDHYEQYF
TRBJ1-2 TRBV6-1 CASITTMTAPLSF
TRBJ1-2 TRBV6-1 CASFSVNSYGYTF
TRBJ1-5 TRBV5-4 CASSLDRLGAQHF
TRBJ1-1 TRBV27 CASSLSRAGREAFF
TRBJ1-6 TRBV6-1 CASSGGAGTGISPLHF
TRBJ1-6 TRBV9 CASSVAGNNSPLHF
TRBJ1-2 TRBV20-1 CSARDTGGERGYTF
TRBJ1-2 TRBV19 CASSLSAGNYGYTF
TRBJ1-5 TRBV6-1 CASSGGQPQHF
TRBJ2-1 TRBV7-6 CASSPPSDEQFF
TRBJ1-1 TRBV5-1 CASSVNTGATEAFF
TRBJ2-5 TRBV20-1 CSAGEYRGGETQYF
TRBJ2-1 TRBV7-3 CASSQRQADEQFF
TRBJ1-3 TRBV29-1 CSVARGSGNTIYF
TRBJ1-1 TRBV19 CASSSQPYTEAFF
TRBJ1-2 TRBV19 CASSINGGPREVGYTF
TRBJ2-3 TRBV7-8 CASSSVQADTQYF
TRBJ1-2 TRBV30 CAWSGVGRTNYGYTF
TRBJ2-3 TRBV7-3 CASSPRGGGDTQYF
TRBJ1-2 TRBV12-3/TRBV12-4 CASSYGRTGYTF
TRBJ2-5 TRBV9 CASSRTGGGETQYF
TRBJ1-2 TRBV6-1 CASSRTGTGNGYTF
TRBJ1-2 TRBV6-1 CASKVTGSGGYTF
TRBJ1-6 TRBV5-1 CASRPSGIEPRNSPLHF
TRBJ2-3 TRBV20-1 CSAPKVRDTQYF
TRBJ1-5 TRBV6-1 CASSVLDRNQPQHF
TRBJ1-5 TRBV20-1 CSARGYSNQPQHF
TRBJ1-2 TRBV6-5 CASSYFGAEPTF
TRBJ1-2 TRBV6-4 CASSDSEGASLYGYTF
TRBJ2-3 TRBV6-4 CASSDGTSGHTDTQYF
TRBJ1-2 TRBV19 CASRNTGSQHYGYTF
TRBJ2-7 TRBV7-2 CASSSDRGGEQYF
TRBJ2-1 TRBV7-6 CASSSLVGTSGYNEQFF
TRBJ1-1 TRBV6-5 CASSYKTMNTEAFF
TRBJ2-3 TRBV20-1 CSAIPGLQIPSTDTQYF
TRBJ2-7 TRBV6-1 CASNHRGHEQYF
TRBJ2-3 TRBV20-1 CSARVGGSTDTQYF
TRBJ2-7 TRBV6-5 CASSYSTYGFGDEQYF
TRBJ1-5 TRBV20-1 CSARSAGNQPQHF